Each of the 16 T cell receptor beta chains below was sequenced from the same sample in a study of response to subunit inactivated influenza vaccine. TCRdb redid the calling of the RT-PCR reads with MiXCR, one entry per CDR3 protein. The table has approximately 490,000 distinct CDR3 sequences, 6% to 9% seen once. The sequencing here drew on PBMCs from blood, taken less than 30 months after vaccination. The receptor set was obtained from a man aged 50-75 years who received an inactivated influenza vaccine.

The chain couples TRBV10-3 to TRBJ2-3; 7 bases align to TRBD2. The germline gives CDR1 ENHRY, CDR2 SYGVKD. Trimming removed 6 bases from V and 4 bases from J; junction bases left unmatched: 10. This CDR3 spans 15 amino acids. The chain's CDR3 is CAIRSAGDHPDTQYF. DNA for the CDR3: TGTGCCATCAGGAGCGCGGGAGATCACCCAGATACGCAGTATTTT.

The table lists this clonotype with a few counts. The genes are TRBV5-1 and TRBJ1-5; D is unclear. The V gene lost 0 bases and the J gene lost 0 bases, with 7 bases spanning the gap. This CDR3 has 15 amino acids. Germline values: CDR1 SGHRS, CDR2 YFSETQ. The CDR3 coding sequence is TGCGCCAGCAGCTTGGACGGGAATAGCAATCAGCCCCAGCATTTT. This gives the protein CASSLDGNSNQPQHF. The full variable domain, its missing parts supplied by reference TRBV5-1 and TRBJ1-5, is KAGVTQTPRYLIKTRGQQVTLSCSPISGHRSVSWYQQTPGQGLQFLFEYFSETQRNKGNFPGRFSGRQFSNSRSEMNVSTLELGDSALYLCASSLDGNSNQPQHFGDGTRLSIL.

This clonotype was seen only a few times. This chain links TRBV12-3 or TRBV12-4 with TRBJ2-5; 11 bases agree with TRBD1. V gave up 5 bases and J gave up 5 bases; unmatched junction bases: 4. This CDR3 is built from 14 residues. The CDR3 protein is CASSDRDRGETQYF. Written as DNA, the CDR3 is TGTGCCAGCAGTGATCGGGACAGGGGGGAGACCCAGTACTTC.

Notes on this clonotype: With a much larger clone just one base away, this may be a read error. Lacking the conserved final phenylalanine or tryptophan, this CDR3 likely reflects a read error. The gene calls are TRBV12-3 or TRBV12-4 and TRBJ2-3, with 10 bases aligning to TRBD2. V lost 4 bases and J lost 6; bases outside the gene matches: 4. The CDR3 contains 14 residues. This CDR3 is CASSSPSGGDTQYY. CDR3 bases: TGTGCCAGCAGTTCTCCTAGCGGGGGTGATACGCAGTATTAT.

This clonotype has more than one count but fewer than ten. V and J are TRBV10-3 and TRBJ1-4, with TRBD1 as a possible D gene (5 bases). The CDR3 totals 13 residues. The germline V gene has CDR1 ENHRY and CDR2 SYGVKD. V was clipped by 7 bases and J by 12 bases, with 18 bases between them. The CDR3 loop is CAIKGPGLGELFF. For the CDR3, the DNA is TGTGCCATCAAAGGGCCGGGGCTCGGGGAACTGTTTTTT.

This clonotype was detected a few times. The chain is built from TRBV5-1 and TRBJ2-7; no reliable D call. Germline lookup yields CDR1 SGHRS and CDR2 YFSETQ. The length of the CDR3 is 14 residues. Trimming shortened V by 2 bases and J by 2 bases, and 11 bases separated the two germline ends. CDR3 DNA sequence: TGCGCCAGCAGCTTCATCAGCCACCCCTACGAGCAGTACTTC. Encoded protein: CASSFISHPYEQYF.

This clonotype was seen at least ten times. The chain carries TRBV20-1 and TRBJ2-5; maybe TRBD1 (6 bases). The CDR3 has 15 amino acids. Per the germline V gene, CDR1 is DFQATT and CDR2 is SNEGSKA (reference sequence). Deletions cut 0 bases from V and 3 bases from J, with 14 bases between. The CDR3 DNA sequence: TGCAGTGCTAGAGATCCCTACAGGGTGGAAGAGACCCAGTACTTC. Amino acids: CSARDPYRVEETQYF.

This clonotype showed up just a few times. The chain couples TRBV9 to TRBJ2-3; 7 bases line up with TRBD2. V was pared by 3 bases and J by 0 bases, with 4 bases of the junction left unmatched. The germline V gene encodes CDR1 SGDLS and CDR2 YYNGEE. The CDR3 extends over 15 amino acids. In DNA form, the CDR3 reads TGTGCCAGCAGCGCCGGGGGGTCTAGCACAGATACGCAGTATTTT. Protein sequence: CASSAGGSSTDTQYF.

This clonotype was seen a handful of times. This rearrangement joins TRBV6-2 or TRBV6-3 to TRBJ1-3, with unresolved D. V lost 0 bases and J lost 0, with 12 bases in between. Germline CDR1 is MNHEY and CDR2 is SVGEGT. The CDR3 is 17 amino acids. The CDR3 loop reads CASSYSTVEASGNTIYF. In DNA form, the CDR3 reads TGTGCCAGCAGTTACTCAACGGTAGAAGCCTCTGGAAACACCATATATTTT.

The chain employs TRBV12-3 or TRBV12-4 and TRBJ1-3; TRBD1 might be the D (5 bases). The CDR3 loop spans 14 amino acids. Trimming shortened V by 3 bases and J by 4 bases, and 10 bases separated the two germline ends. CDR3 sequence (DNA): TGTGCCAGCAGTTTGGGGGTGGGGGGAAACACCATATATTTT. It is translated as CASSLGVGGNTIYF.

The J gene is TRBJ2-5, the V gene TRBV7-9; 8 bases map to TRBD1. The CDR3 runs 14 residues. The J segment lost 4 bases and the V segment lost 5 bases, leaving 6 bases of the junction unmatched. The germline V gene has CDR1 SEHNR and CDR2 FQNEAQ (reference sequence). This chain's CDR3 is CASSQPGGGETQYF. The CDR3 coding sequence is TGTGCCAGCAGCCAACCAGGGGGCGGAGAGACCCAGTACTTC.

Ten or more counts support this clonotype. J is TRBJ2-2 and V is TRBV5-1; D uncertain. Germline V gene lookup returns CDR1 SGHRS and CDR2 YFSETQ. CDR3 length: 13 residues. The ends were cut back, 0 bases at V and 6 bases at J, with 6 bases in the middle. The CDR3 spells CASSLALSGELFF. The CDR3 nucleotides read TGCGCCAGCAGCTTGGCACTGTCCGGGGAGCTGTTTTTT.

This clonotype was seen a few times. This sequence joins TRBV24-1 and TRBJ1-1; D not certain. V shed 3 bases and J shed 1 base, with 5 bases lying between them. The CDR3 covers 13 residues. Germline lookup yields CDR1 KGHDR and CDR2 SFDVKD. CDR3 DNA sequence: TGTGCCACCAGTGATCTATGGAACACTGAAGCTTTCTTT. The encoded protein is CATSDLWNTEAFF.

The chain couples TRBV24-1 to TRBJ2-5; D is unclear. This CDR3 spans 15 amino acids. The V gene lost 2 bases and the J gene lost 2 bases, with 11 bases spanning the gap. The germline V gene has CDR1 KGHDR and CDR2 SFDVKD. The CDR3 protein is CATSDYGPRQETQYF. The CDR3, as DNA: TGTGCCACCAGTGATTACGGACCAAGGCAAGAGACCCAGTACTTC.

This clonotype turned up a few times. The V and J genes are TRBV6-1 and TRBJ1-2; TRBD1 matches 7 bases. The CDR3 has 13 residues. Germline V gene lookup returns CDR1 MNHNS and CDR2 SASEGT. Trimming took 8 bases from V and 5 from J; bases not matched to a gene: 8. The CDR3 reads CASGQGGQYGYTF. The CDR3 DNA is TGTGCCAGCGGCCAGGGGGGGCAGTATGGCTACACCTTC.

This clonotype was seen a few times. The chain couples TRBV20-1 to TRBJ1-6; the D gene is possibly TRBD1 (6 bases). This CDR3 is built from 15 residues. Germline assignment: CDR1 DFQATT and CDR2 SNEGSKA (reference sequence). V was pared by 1 base and J by 8 bases, with 15 bases between. CDR3 in amino acids: CSARVVGSGDSPLHF. In nucleotides, the CDR3 is TGCAGTGCTAGAGTGGTAGGGTCAGGGGATTCACCCCTCCACTTT.